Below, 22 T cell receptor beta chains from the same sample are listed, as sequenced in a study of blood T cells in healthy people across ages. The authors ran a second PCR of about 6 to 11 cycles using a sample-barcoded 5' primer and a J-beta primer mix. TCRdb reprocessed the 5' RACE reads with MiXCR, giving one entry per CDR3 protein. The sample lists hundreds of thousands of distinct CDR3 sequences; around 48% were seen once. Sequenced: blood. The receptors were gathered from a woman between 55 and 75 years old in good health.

CDR3 region: CASTPIPGQPQHF. In DNA form, the CDR3 reads TGTGCCTCGACTCCAATCCCCGGGCAGCCCCAGCATTTT. This chain uses TRBV6-5 with TRBJ1-5, with no clear D. The CDR3 extends over 13 amino acids. V gave up 11 bases and J gave up 7 bases, with 18 bases separating them. The germline CDR1 and CDR2 sequences are MNHEY and SVGAGI.

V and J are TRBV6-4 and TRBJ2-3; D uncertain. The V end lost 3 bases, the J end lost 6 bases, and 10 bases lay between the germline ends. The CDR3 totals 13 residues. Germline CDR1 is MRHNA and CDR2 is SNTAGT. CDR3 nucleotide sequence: TGTGCCAGCAGTGAGGGTAACGGGGATACGCAGTATTTT. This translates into CASSEGNGDTQYF.

CDR3 residues: CASSLSPPGTSTMWDEQFF. As DNA, the CDR3 is TGTGCCAGCAGTTTATCACCCCCCGGGACTAGTACGATGTGGGATGAGCAGTTCTTC. The chain joins TRBV27 to TRBJ2-1; 8 bases are a match to TRBD2. V was clipped by 0 bases and J by 8 bases; unmatched bases: 18. The CDR3 is 19 residues long. Germline assignment: CDR1 MNHEY and CDR2 SMNVEV (reference sequence).

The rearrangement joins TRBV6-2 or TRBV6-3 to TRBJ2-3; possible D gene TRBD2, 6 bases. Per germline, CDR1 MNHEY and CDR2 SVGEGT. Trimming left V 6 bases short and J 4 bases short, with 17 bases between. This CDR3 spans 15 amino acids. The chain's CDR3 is CASSLGLLDSDTQYF. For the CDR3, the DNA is TGTGCCAGCAGCCTGGGACTCTTGGATTCAGATACGCAGTATTTT.

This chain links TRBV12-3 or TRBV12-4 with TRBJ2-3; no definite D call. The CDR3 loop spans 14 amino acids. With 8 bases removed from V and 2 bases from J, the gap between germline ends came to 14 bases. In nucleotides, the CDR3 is TGTGCCAGCCGCGAATTGGGAAACACAGATACGCAGTATTTT. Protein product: CASRELGNTDTQYF.

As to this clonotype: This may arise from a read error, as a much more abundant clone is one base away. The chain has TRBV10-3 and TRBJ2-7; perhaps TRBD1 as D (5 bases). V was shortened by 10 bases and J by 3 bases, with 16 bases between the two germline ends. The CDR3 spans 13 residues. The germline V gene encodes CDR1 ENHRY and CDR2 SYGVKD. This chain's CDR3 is CATMPQVGYEQYF. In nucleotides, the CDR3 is TGTGCCACCATGCCACAGGTCGGCTACGAGCAGTACTTC.

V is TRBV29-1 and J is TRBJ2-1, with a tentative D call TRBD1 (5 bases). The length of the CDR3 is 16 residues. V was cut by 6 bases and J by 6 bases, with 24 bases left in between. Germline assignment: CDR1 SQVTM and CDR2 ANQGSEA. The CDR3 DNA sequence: TGCAGCGTCCGGACATTTTTTGGGCGGACCTCCAATGAGCAGTTCTTC. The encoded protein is CSVRTFFGRTSNEQFF.

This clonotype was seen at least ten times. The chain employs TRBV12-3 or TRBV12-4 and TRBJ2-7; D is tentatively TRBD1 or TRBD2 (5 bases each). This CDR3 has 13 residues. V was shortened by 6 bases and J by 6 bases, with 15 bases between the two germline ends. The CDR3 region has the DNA TGTGCCAGCAGACCCGGAATGGGACGCGAGCAGTACTTC. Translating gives CASRPGMGREQYF.

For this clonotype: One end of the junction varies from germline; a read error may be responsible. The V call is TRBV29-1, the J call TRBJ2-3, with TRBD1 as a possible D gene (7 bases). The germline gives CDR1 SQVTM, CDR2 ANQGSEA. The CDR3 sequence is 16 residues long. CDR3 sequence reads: CGVEGHRGTVTDTQYF. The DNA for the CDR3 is TGCGGCGTTGAAGGCCATCGGGGGACAGTCACAGATACGCAGTATTTT.

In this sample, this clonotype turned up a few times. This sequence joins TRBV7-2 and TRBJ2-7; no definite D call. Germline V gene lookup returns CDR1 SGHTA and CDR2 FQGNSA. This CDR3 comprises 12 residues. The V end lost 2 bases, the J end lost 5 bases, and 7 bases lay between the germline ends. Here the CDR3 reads CASSLSRHEQYF. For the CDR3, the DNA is TGTGCCAGCAGCTTAAGTAGGCACGAGCAGTACTTC.

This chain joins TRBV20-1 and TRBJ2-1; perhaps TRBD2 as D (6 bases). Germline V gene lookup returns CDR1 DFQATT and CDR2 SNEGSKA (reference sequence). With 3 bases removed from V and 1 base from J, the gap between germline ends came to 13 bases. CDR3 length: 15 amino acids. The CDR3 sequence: CSARPPGRSYNEQFF. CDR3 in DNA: TGCAGTGCTAGGCCCCCAGGGAGGTCCTACAATGAGCAGTTCTTC.

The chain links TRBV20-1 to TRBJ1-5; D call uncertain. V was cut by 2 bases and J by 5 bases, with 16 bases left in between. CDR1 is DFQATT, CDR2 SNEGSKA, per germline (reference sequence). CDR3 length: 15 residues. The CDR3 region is CSARFPEGVDQPQHF. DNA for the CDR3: TGCAGTGCTAGATTTCCAGAGGGCGTCGATCAGCCCCAGCATTTT.

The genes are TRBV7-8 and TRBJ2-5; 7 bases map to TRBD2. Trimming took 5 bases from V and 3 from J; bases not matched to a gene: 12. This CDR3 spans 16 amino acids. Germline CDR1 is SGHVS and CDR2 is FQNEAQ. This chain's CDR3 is CASSPRGGAVEETQYF. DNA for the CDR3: TGTGCCAGCAGCCCAAGGGGAGGGGCAGTCGAAGAGACCCAGTACTTC.

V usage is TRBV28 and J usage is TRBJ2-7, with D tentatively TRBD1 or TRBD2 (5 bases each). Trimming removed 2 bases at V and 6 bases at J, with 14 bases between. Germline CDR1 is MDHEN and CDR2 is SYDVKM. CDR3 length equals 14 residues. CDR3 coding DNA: TGTGCCAGCAGTTTAGGGACGCCGAATACCGAGCAGTACTTC. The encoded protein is CASSLGTPNTEQYF. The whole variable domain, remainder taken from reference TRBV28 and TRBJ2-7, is DVKVTQSSRYLVKRTGEKVFLECVQDMDHENMFWYRQDPGLGLRLIYFSYDVKMKEKGDIPEGYSVSREKKERFSLILESASTNQTSMYLCASSLGTPNTEQYFGPGTRLTVT.

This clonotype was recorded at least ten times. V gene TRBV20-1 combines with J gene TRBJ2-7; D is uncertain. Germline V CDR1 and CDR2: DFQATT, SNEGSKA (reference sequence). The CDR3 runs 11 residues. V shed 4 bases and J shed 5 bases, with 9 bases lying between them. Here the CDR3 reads CSANGPHEQYF. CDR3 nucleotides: TGCAGTGCTAACGGCCCTCACGAGCAGTACTTC.

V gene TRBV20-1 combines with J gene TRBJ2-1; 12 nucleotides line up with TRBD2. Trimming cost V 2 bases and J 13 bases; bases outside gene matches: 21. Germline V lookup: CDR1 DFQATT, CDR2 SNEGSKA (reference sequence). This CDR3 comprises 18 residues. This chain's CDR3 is CSARSSDSSGRAGETQFF. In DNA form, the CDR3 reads TGCAGTGCTAGATCCTCGGACTCTAGCGGGAGGGCCGGAGAGACCCAGTTCTTC.

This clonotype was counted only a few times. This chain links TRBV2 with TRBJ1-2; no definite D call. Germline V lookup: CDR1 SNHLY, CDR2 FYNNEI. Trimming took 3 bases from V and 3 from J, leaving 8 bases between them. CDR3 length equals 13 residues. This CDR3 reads CASSDQAHYGYTF. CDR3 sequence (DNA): TGTGCCAGCAGTGACCAGGCCCACTATGGCTACACCTTC.

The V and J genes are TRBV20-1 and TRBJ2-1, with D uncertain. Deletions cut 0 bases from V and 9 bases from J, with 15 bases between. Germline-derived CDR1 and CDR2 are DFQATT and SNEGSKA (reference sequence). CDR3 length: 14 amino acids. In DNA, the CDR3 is TGCAGTGCTAGAGATCGTCCTAAAACCGCTGAGCAGTTCTTC. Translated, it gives CSARDRPKTAEQFF.

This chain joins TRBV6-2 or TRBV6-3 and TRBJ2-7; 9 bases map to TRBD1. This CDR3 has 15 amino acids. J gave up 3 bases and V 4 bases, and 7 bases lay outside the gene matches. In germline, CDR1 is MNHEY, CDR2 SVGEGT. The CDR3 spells CASSLGTGRSYEQYF. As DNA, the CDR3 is TGTGCCAGCAGTTTAGGGACAGGGAGGAGCTACGAGCAGTACTTC.

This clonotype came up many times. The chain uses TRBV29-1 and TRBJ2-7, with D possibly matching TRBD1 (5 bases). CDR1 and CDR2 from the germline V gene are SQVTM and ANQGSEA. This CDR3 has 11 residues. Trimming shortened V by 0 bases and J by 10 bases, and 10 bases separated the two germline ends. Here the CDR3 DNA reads TGCAGCGTTGAAGATCTGGGGCTACAGTACTTC. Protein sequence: CSVEDLGLQYF.

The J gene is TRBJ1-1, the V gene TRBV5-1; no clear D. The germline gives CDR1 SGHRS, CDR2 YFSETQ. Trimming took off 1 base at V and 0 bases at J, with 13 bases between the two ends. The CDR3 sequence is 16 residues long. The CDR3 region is CASSLQSPAMNTEAFF. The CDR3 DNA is TGCGCCAGCAGCTTGCAGAGCCCAGCCATGAACACTGAAGCTTTCTTT.

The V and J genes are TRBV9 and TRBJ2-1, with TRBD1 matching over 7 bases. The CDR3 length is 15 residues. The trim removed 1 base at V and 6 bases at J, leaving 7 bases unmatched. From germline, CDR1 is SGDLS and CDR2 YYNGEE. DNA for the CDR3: TGTGCCAGCAGCGTATACGGACAGGCCACCAATGAGCAGTTCTTC. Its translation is CASSVYGQATNEQFF. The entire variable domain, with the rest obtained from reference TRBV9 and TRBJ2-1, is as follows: DSGVTQTPKHLITATGQRVTLRCSPRSGDLSVYWYQQSLDQGLQFLIQYYNGEERAKGNILERFSAQQFPDLHSELNLSSLELGDSALYFCASSVYGQATNEQFFGPGTRLTVL.